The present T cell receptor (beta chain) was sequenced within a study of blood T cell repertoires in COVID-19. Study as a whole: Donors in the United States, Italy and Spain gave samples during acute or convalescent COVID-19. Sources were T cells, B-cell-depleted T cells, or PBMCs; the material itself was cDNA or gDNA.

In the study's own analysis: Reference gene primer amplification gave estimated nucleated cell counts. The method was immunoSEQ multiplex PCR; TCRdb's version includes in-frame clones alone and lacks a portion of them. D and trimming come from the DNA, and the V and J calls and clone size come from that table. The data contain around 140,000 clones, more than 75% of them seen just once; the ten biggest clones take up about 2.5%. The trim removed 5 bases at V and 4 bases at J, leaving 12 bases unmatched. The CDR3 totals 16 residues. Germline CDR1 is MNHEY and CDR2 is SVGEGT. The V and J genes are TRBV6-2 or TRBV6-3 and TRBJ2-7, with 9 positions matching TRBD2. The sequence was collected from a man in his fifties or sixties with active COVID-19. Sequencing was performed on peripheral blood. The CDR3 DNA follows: TGTGCCAGCAGTCACTTACCGAGTAGCGGGGGATACGAGCAGTACTTC. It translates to CASSHLPSSGGYEQYF.